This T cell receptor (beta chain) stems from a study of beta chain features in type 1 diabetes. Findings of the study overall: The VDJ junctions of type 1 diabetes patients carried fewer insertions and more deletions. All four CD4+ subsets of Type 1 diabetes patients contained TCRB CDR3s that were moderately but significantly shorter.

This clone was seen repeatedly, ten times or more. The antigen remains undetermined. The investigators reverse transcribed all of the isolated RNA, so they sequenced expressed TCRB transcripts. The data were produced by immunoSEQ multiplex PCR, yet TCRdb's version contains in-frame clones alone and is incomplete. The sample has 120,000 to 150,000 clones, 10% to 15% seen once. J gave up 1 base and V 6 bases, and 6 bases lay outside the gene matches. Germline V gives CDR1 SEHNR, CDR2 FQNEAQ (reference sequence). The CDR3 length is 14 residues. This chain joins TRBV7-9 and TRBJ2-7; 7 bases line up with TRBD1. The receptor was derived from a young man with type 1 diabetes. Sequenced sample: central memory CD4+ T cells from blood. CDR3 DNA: TGTGCCAGCAGTTCAAGACAGGGATCCTACGAGCAGTACTTC. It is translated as CASSSRQGSYEQYF.